Below, one T cell receptor (beta chain) is given with its context. Some clones are missing from TCRdb's copy, which holds only in-frame ones; the method was immunoSEQ multiplex PCR. The table records some 150,000 clones, under 95% of them present only once. This entry is derived from a study of T cell responses to AZD1222 COVID-19 vaccine. The germline V and J ends were trimmed by 7 bases and 1 base, with 19 bases remaining between them. Germline V lookup: CDR1 SGHAT, CDR2 FQNNGV. The CDR3 has 16 residues. The sequence was collected from an adult who received the AZD1222 COVID-19 vaccine. The gene calls are TRBV11-2 and TRBJ1-1; D gene uncertain. This material consisted of peripheral blood, taken 28 days after the second AZD1222 dose. The CDR3 sequence is CASTQAQRRQNTEAFF. The CDR3, as DNA: TGTGCCAGCACCCAGGCGCAGAGACGGCAGAACACTGAAGCTTTCTTT.